These 26 T cell receptor beta chains came from one sample sequenced in a study of T-cell reconstitution after alpha-beta-depleted transplantation in children. During its preparation, the TCRbeta library received unique molecular identifiers. TCRdb recomputed calls from the PCR reads with MiXCR, one row per CDR3 protein. The sample yields 140,000 to 150,000 distinct CDR3 sequences, around 8.8% seen once. Sequences were derived from PBMCs, mostly from graft donor cells, sampled 180 days after TCRalphabeta/CD19-depleted stem cell transplant. These receptors all come from a female patient aged 2-15 years who had a stem cell transplant for congenital amegakaryocytic thrombocytopenia, so the T cells may come from the graft donor.

This clonotype was detected ten times or more. This chain links TRBV20-1 with TRBJ2-5; D may be TRBD1 (6 bases). Germline V gene data show CDR1 as DFQATT and CDR2 as SNEGSKA (reference sequence). The CDR3 is 15 amino acids. V lost 2 bases, J lost 4 bases, and 17 bases lay in between. The CDR3 loop reads CSARPPGRGRETQYF. In nucleotides, the CDR3 is TGCAGTGCTAGACCCCCGGGCAGGGGTCGAGAGACCCAGTACTTC.

This clonotype was recorded many times. The V call is TRBV6-5, the J call TRBJ1-6; D unclear. Looked up from germline, CDR1 is MNHEY and CDR2 is SVGAGI. V lost 0 bases and J 3 bases, leaving 6 bases between the germline ends. This CDR3 comprises 15 residues. CDR3 residues: CASSYSEGYNSPLHF. The DNA for the CDR3 is TGTGCCAGCAGTTACTCTGAGGGCTATAATTCACCCCTCCACTTT.

The rearrangement links TRBV27 to TRBJ1-5; D not certain. CDR1 is MNHEY and CDR2 is SMNVEV in the germline V gene (reference sequence). The CDR3 consists of 14 residues. Trimming left V 1 base short and J 6 bases short, with 10 bases between. This CDR3 is CASSLFGYGQPQHF. The CDR3 bases are TGTGCCAGCAGTTTATTTGGGTATGGTCAGCCCCAGCATTTT.

The V call is TRBV20-1, the J call TRBJ1-5, with D unresolved. Between the trimmed V and J ends, which lost 5 bases and 9 bases, there was a span of 20 bases. Germline CDR1 DFQATT, CDR2 SNEGSKA (reference sequence). This CDR3 comprises 14 residues. CDR3 residues: CSASLDRVALPQHF. CDR3 nucleotides: TGCAGTGCTTCTCTGGACCGCGTCGCTCTGCCCCAGCATTTT.

This clonotype was detected many times. The genes are TRBV20-1 and TRBJ2-1; D may be TRBD1 (6 bases). The V gene's germline CDR1 is DFQATT and CDR2 SNEGSKA (reference sequence). V lost 5 bases and J lost 2, with 13 bases in between. This CDR3 is 14 amino acids long. CDR3 DNA: TGCAGTGCTTCCAGGGGCCAAACCTACAATGAGCAGTTCTTC. It specifies CSASRGQTYNEQFF.

This clonotype was seen only a few times. This chain joins TRBV30 and TRBJ1-1, with 8 bases aligning to TRBD1. This CDR3 is 14 amino acids long. J lost 4 bases, V lost 2 bases, and 6 bases had no gene match. Germline CDR1 and CDR2: GTSNPN and SVGIG (reference sequence). The CDR3, as DNA: TGTGCCTGGAGTCGGACAGGGCTTATCACTGAAGCTTTCTTT. Translated, it gives CAWSRTGLITEAFF.

DNA of the CDR3: TGCGCCAGCAGCTTTCGGGGGGCACGCACAGATACGCAGTATTTT. It translates to CASSFRGARTDTQYF. The chain links TRBV5-1 to TRBJ2-3; D perhaps matches TRBD2 (7 bases). Trimming removed 2 bases from V and 1 base from J, with 11 bases in between. This CDR3 has 15 residues. CDR1 and CDR2 (germline): SGHRS, YFSETQ. Combining the CDR3 with reference TRBV5-1 and TRBJ2-3 gives the whole variable domain KAGVTQTPRYLIKTRGQQVTLSCSPISGHRSVSWYQQTPGQGLQFLFEYFSETQRNKGNFPGRFSGRQFSNSRSEMNVSTLELGDSALYLCASSFRGARTDTQYFGPGTRLTVL.

This clonotype was observed many times. V usage is TRBV12-3 or TRBV12-4 and J usage is TRBJ2-7; D remains ambiguous. V was clipped by 3 bases and J by 3 bases, with 12 bases between them. The length of the CDR3 is 14 residues. CDR3 amino acids: CASSLHLTYYEQYF. CDR3 DNA sequence: TGTGCCAGCAGTTTGCATCTAACATACTACGAGCAGTACTTC.

This clonotype has just a few counts. A junction end diverges from the germline sequence, so it may reflect a read error. This rearrangement joins TRBV3-1 to TRBJ2-6, with D perhaps TRBD1 or TRBD2 (5 bases each). This CDR3 is built from 17 residues. Per germline, CDR1 LGHDT and CDR2 YNNKEL (reference sequence). As DNA, the CDR3 is TGTGCCAGCTGCCAAGTGAGGGGAACGGTTGGGGCCAACGTCCTGACTTTC. Translated, it gives CASCQVRGTVGANVLTF.

At least ten counts were recorded for this clonotype. The chain employs TRBV7-3 and TRBJ2-5; TRBD1 matches at 12 bases. V lost 5 bases and J lost 3; bases outside the gene matches: 1. Germline V lookup: CDR1 SGHTA, CDR2 FQGTGA. CDR3 length equals 14 residues. For the CDR3, the DNA is TGTGCCAGCAGCGGGACAGGGGGCGAAGAGACCCAGTACTTC. Its translation is CASSGTGGEETQYF.

V is TRBV4-2 and J is TRBJ2-3; 9 nucleotides line up with TRBD2. J was trimmed by 1 base and V by 3 bases; bases with no gene match: 8. The CDR3 is 17 amino acids. CDR1 is LGHNA, CDR2 YNFKEQ, per germline. The CDR3 is CASSHQASGARTDTQYF. In DNA form, the CDR3 reads TGTGCCAGCAGCCATCAGGCTAGCGGGGCCCGCACAGATACGCAGTATTTT.

In its sample, this clonotype was seen a few times. This rearrangement joins TRBV7-8 to TRBJ2-3; 7 positions agree with TRBD2. This CDR3 region has 14 residues. CDR1 SGHVS and CDR2 FQNEAQ come from the germline V gene. Losses at the gene ends were 2 bases for V and 4 bases for J; bases not matched to a gene: 3. The DNA for the CDR3 is TGTGCCAGCAGCTTATTCGGGGGGTCAGATACGCAGTATTTT. Its translation: CASSLFGGSDTQYF.

This clonotype came up many times. This may come from a read error, since a much larger clone is one base off. CDR3 DNA: TGCGCCAGCAGCGTGGAAGAGACCCAGTACTTC. This encodes CASSVEETQYF. The chain is built from TRBV5-1 and TRBJ2-5; the D is unclear. CDR1 is SGHRS, CDR2 YFSETQ, per germline. Trimming took 4 bases from V and 3 from J, leaving 4 bases between them. The CDR3 runs 11 residues. The full variable domain, rest sourced from reference TRBV5-1 and TRBJ2-5, is KAGVTQTPRYLIKTRGQQVTLSCSPISGHRSVSWYQQTPGQGLQFLFEYFSETQRNKGNFPGRFSGRQFSNSRSEMNVSTLELGDSALYLCASSVEETQYFGPGTRLLVL.

The sample holds many counts of this clonotype. The rearrangement uses TRBV12-3 or TRBV12-4 and TRBJ2-7, with 7 bases matching TRBD1. With 8 bases clipped from V and 7 bases from J, the junction kept 23 bases outside the gene matches. This CDR3 comprises 17 residues. CDR3 sequence reads: CASRGTFHLTGLSEQYF. CDR3 coding DNA: TGTGCCAGCCGTGGAACCTTTCACTTGACAGGGTTATCGGAGCAGTACTTC.

The gene calls are TRBV4-3 and TRBJ2-2; TRBD2 matches at 9 bases. V trimming: 3 bases; J trimming: 7 bases; junction bases outside the gene matches: 12. CDR1 is LGHNA, CDR2 YSLEER, per germline. This CDR3 contains 17 residues. CDR3 in amino acids: CASSQTCSGRRVGELFF. The CDR3 coding sequence is TGCGCCAGCAGCCAGACTTGTAGCGGGAGAAGGGTCGGGGAGCTGTTTTTT.

This clonotype was recorded at least ten times. The gene calls are TRBV20-1 and TRBJ1-1, with 7 bases identical to TRBD1. After removal of 1 base from V and 8 bases from J, the junction contained 7 bases not matched to a gene. Germline V gene sequence: CDR1 DFQATT, CDR2 SNEGSKA (reference sequence). The CDR3 consists of 13 residues. CDR3 bases: TGCAGTGCTAGAGTGCCGGGACAGACAGAAGCTTTCTTT. Translated, it gives CSARVPGQTEAFF.

The V gene is TRBV3-1, the J gene TRBJ2-3; no clear D. V lost 0 bases and J 6 bases, leaving 10 bases between the germline ends. The CDR3 is 14 amino acids. The V gene's germline CDR1 is LGHDT and CDR2 YNNKEL (reference sequence). The CDR3 loop reads CASSQELPSDTQYF. DNA for the CDR3: TGTGCCAGCAGCCAAGAGTTGCCCTCGGATACGCAGTATTTT.

The rearrangement uses TRBV10-3 and TRBJ1-1, with D uncertain. Trimming took 0 bases from V and 3 from J, leaving 11 bases between them. Germline CDR1 and CDR2: ENHRY and SYGVKD. This CDR3 is built from 15 residues. The CDR3 region is CAISESGVSDTEAFF. In DNA form, the CDR3 reads TGTGCCATCAGTGAGTCTGGGGTGTCGGACACTGAAGCTTTCTTT.

This clonotype showed up many times. The V and J genes are TRBV10-3 and TRBJ1-5; D call uncertain. Germline CDR1 ENHRY, CDR2 SYGVKD. V shed 2 bases and J shed 6 bases, with 8 bases lying between them. The length of the CDR3 is 13 residues. CDR3 sequence reads: CAISEGSGQPQHF. CDR3 nucleotides: TGTGCCATCAGTGAGGGATCAGGTCAGCCCCAGCATTTT.

This clonotype was seen many times. V and J are TRBV12-3 or TRBV12-4 and TRBJ2-3; D is uncertain. Deletions cut 1 base from V and 2 bases from J, with 7 bases between. This CDR3 has 14 residues. This chain's CDR3 is CASSLVGFTDTQYF. In DNA form, the CDR3 reads TGTGCCAGCAGTTTAGTAGGATTCACAGATACGCAGTATTTT.

A word on this clonotype: This could be a read error, since a much larger clone is one nucleotide away. It is likely a read error, because the conserved phenylalanine at the end of the CDR3 is missing. The V gene is TRBV10-3, the J gene TRBJ2-7; 7 bases line up with TRBD2. The V segment lost 10 bases and the J segment 3 bases; nucleotides outside the gene matches: 9. The CDR3 length is 13 residues. Germline V gene sequence: CDR1 ENHRY, CDR2 SYGVKD. The CDR3 is CATNGGGDYEQYL. The CDR3 coding sequence is TGTGCCACTAACGGTGGGGGGGACTACGAGCAGTACTTA.

This clonotype was observed many times. This sequence joins TRBV5-1 and TRBJ2-2; tentative D call: TRBD2 (5 bases). Trimming stripped 4 bases from V and 3 bases from J, with 13 bases between. Per the germline V gene, CDR1 is SGHRS and CDR2 is YFSETQ. The CDR3 is 15 residues long. The CDR3: CASSQTLGDTGELFF. The CDR3 nucleotides read TGCGCCAGCAGCCAGACCCTGGGAGACACCGGGGAGCTGTTTTTT. Variable domain in full (rest from reference TRBV5-1 and TRBJ2-2): KAGVTQTPRYLIKTRGQQVTLSCSPISGHRSVSWYQQTPGQGLQFLFEYFSETQRNKGNFPGRFSGRQFSNSRSEMNVSTLELGDSALYLCASSQTLGDTGELFFGEGSRLTVL.

There are a few counts of this clonotype. The rearrangement uses TRBV3-1 and TRBJ2-1; 10 nucleotides agree with TRBD2. This CDR3 contains 16 residues. V shed 7 bases and J 6 bases; nucleotides not matched to a gene: 12. Germline CDR1 is LGHDT and CDR2 is YNNKEL (reference sequence). Written as DNA, the CDR3 is TGTGCCAGCATTCACCTCGCCGGGACTAGCGTCAATGAGCAGTTCTTC. Amino acid sequence: CASIHLAGTSVNEQFF.

In its sample, this clonotype was seen many times. The CDR3 here is CASSQEPATNTIYF. CDR3 DNA sequence: TGCGCCAGCAGCCAAGAACCAGCGACAAACACCATATATTTT. The J gene is TRBJ1-3, the V gene TRBV4-1; no clear D. Germline CDR1 MGHRA, CDR2 YSYEKL. V was trimmed by 0 bases and J by 6 bases, leaving 9 bases between them. The CDR3 is made up of 14 amino acids.

This clonotype was recorded at least ten times. The chain uses TRBV4-3 and TRBJ1-4; unclear D gene. The germline V and J ends were trimmed by 0 bases and 4 bases, with 12 bases remaining between them. CDR3 length: 16 amino acids. Germline CDR1 is LGHNA and CDR2 is YSLEER. The DNA of the CDR3 is TGCGCCAGCAGCCAAGATTTGGGCAGGATTAATGAAAAACTGTTTTTT. Translated: CASSQDLGRINEKLFF.

The chain links TRBV29-1 to TRBJ2-2, with 8 positions matching TRBD1. V was pared by 7 bases and J by 0 bases, with 4 bases of the junction left unmatched. The CDR3 loop spans 14 amino acids. The germline V gene encodes CDR1 SQVTM and CDR2 ANQGSEA. CDR3 DNA: TGCAGCGCCACGGACAGGGCGAACACCGGGGAGCTGTTTTTT. It yields the protein CSATDRANTGELFF.